A single sample is the source of the 21 T cell receptor beta chains below, sequenced in a study of identical twins (dated by TCRdb to between 2015 and 2016). Preparation of the library involved 5' RACE. The instrument was an Illumina HiSeq 2000. Starting from the raw public reads, TCRdb applied fastp trimming at Q25, assembled clones with MiXCR and retained in-frame beta chains. When rows share a CDR3 protein, they turn into one entry using the most common DNA and genes. The sample yields hundreds of thousands of distinct CDR3 sequences; over 8.5% were counted once. Jointly, the top ten make up around 0.98% of the sample. These records were also assigned to another study, of yellow fever vaccine responses in identical twins.

Sequenced sample: PBMCs. The receptor set was obtained from a woman younger than 30 in good health.

V and J are TRBV7-8 and TRBJ2-5, with D possibly TRBD2 on 7 matching bases. The CDR3 is 15 amino acids. CDR1 is SGHVS, CDR2 FQNEAQ, per germline. Trimming removed 5 bases from V and 8 bases from J, with 21 bases in between. The CDR3 DNA reads TGTGCCAGCAGCCCGTTACCAGGGGAGGGGGACACCCAGTACTTC. Translating gives CASSPLPGEGDTQYF.

This clonotype has just a few counts. The chain links TRBV7-9 to TRBJ2-2; D gene ambiguous. The germline V gene has CDR1 SEHNR and CDR2 FQNEAQ (reference sequence). The length of the CDR3 is 15 residues. The V end was cut by 5 bases, the J end by 1 base, with 11 bases between. The chain's CDR3 is CASSVWSGNTGELFF. The CDR3 coding sequence is TGTGCCAGCAGCGTCTGGTCCGGGAACACCGGGGAGCTGTTTTTT. The full variable domain, in which reference TRBV7-9 and TRBJ2-2 provide the parts outside the CDR3, is DTGVSQNPRHKITKRGQNVTFRCDPISEHNRLYWYRQTLGQGPEFLTYFQNEAQLEKSRLLSDRFSAERPKGSFSTLEIQRTEQGDSAMYLCASSVWSGNTGELFFGEGSRLTVL.

Many counts were recorded for this clonotype. This sequence joins TRBV4-1 and TRBJ2-3; 9 nucleotides align to TRBD1. Germline V gene lookup returns CDR1 MGHRA and CDR2 YSYEKL. This CDR3 has 16 amino acids. Trimming at V came to 4 bases and at J to 4 bases, leaving 9 bases not matched to a gene. The CDR3 nucleotides read TGCGCCAGCAGCCTCGGCTCGGGACAGGGCCCAGATACGCAGTATTTT. It encodes CASSLGSGQGPDTQYF.

This clonotype came up many times. This chain joins TRBV28 and TRBJ2-1, with D unclear. Germline V gene lookup returns CDR1 MDHEN and CDR2 SYDVKM. V was cut by 7 bases and J by 0 bases, with 22 bases left in between. This CDR3 has 18 amino acids. The CDR3 coding sequence is TGTGCCAGCACCCTCCGGCAAGGCGGAGTTTCCTCCTACAATGAGCAGTTCTTC. Protein sequence: CASTLRQGGVSSYNEQFF.

This clonotype was seen a few times. The CDR3 spells CATSERWLAGVTYEQYF. The CDR3 coding sequence is TGTGCCACCAGCGAGAGGTGGTTAGCGGGAGTTACCTACGAGCAGTACTTC. V gene TRBV15 combines with J gene TRBJ2-7; 9 nucleotides agree with TRBD2. V gave up 5 bases and J gave up 2 bases; unmatched junction bases: 13. The CDR3 runs to 17 residues. CDR1 and CDR2 (germline): LNHNV, YYDKDF (reference sequence).

The chain links TRBV5-5 to TRBJ1-5; 10 nucleotides agree with TRBD1. Germline loops: CDR1 SGHKS, CDR2 YYEKEE (reference sequence). The CDR3 has 15 amino acids. The V segment lost 0 bases and the J segment 5 bases; nucleotides outside the gene matches: 2. CDR3 sequence: CASSLVDRGHQPQHF. In DNA, the CDR3 is TGTGCCAGCAGCTTGGTCGACAGGGGGCATCAGCCCCAGCATTTT.

This clonotype came up a few times. The rearrangement joins TRBV9 to TRBJ1-2; tentatively, D is TRBD1 (6 bases). The CDR3 consists of 12 residues. Germline loops: CDR1 SGDLS, CDR2 YYNGEE. Deletions cut 8 bases from V and 7 bases from J, with 15 bases between. CDR3 nucleotide sequence: TGTGCCAGTTATTACAGGGATCGTGGCTACACCTTC. This encodes CASYYRDRGYTF.

This clonotype came up many times. This rearrangement joins TRBV29-1 to TRBJ2-7; tentative D call: TRBD2 (5 bases). The CDR3 runs 12 residues. Germline CDR1 reads SQVTM; CDR2 reads ANQGSEA. Trimming removed 1 base at V and 5 bases at J, with 9 bases between. The DNA of the CDR3 is TGCAGCGTTGAAGGAGGGATCCACGAGCAGTACTTC. Translated: CSVEGGIHEQYF.

This chain joins TRBV29-1 and TRBJ2-7, with D uncertain. The CDR3 is 14 amino acids. Looked up from germline, CDR1 is SQVTM and CDR2 is ANQGSEA. Trimming pared 4 bases from V and 0 bases from J, leaving 13 bases between. The DNA of the CDR3 is TGCAGCGTTGTCCGGGCGGCTCCCTCCTACGAGCAGTACTTC. This gives the protein CSVVRAAPSYEQYF.

This clonotype was seen ten or more times. The chain recombines TRBV11-2 with TRBJ2-1; the match to TRBD1 covers 9 bases. The CDR3 has 15 residues. The V gene's germline CDR1 is SGHAT and CDR2 FQNNGV. With V trimmed by 4 bases and J by 5 bases, 6 bases remained unmatched. CDR3 residues: CASSYNRDRDNEQFF. CDR3 DNA sequence: TGTGCCAGCAGCTACAACCGGGACAGGGACAATGAGCAGTTCTTC.

In this sample, this clonotype turned up a few times. The J gene is TRBJ2-7, the V gene TRBV5-1; D might be TRBD1 (6 bases). Germline values: CDR1 SGHRS, CDR2 YFSETQ. The CDR3 has 16 residues. Trimming removed 0 bases from V and 9 bases from J, with 22 bases in between. CDR3 coding DNA: TGCGCCAGCAGCTTGGGGTCTTGGGACACTTCCACGGGGCAGTACTTC. Translated, it gives CASSLGSWDTSTGQYF.

V usage is TRBV15 and J usage is TRBJ1-6; no definite D call. The length of the CDR3 is 12 residues. Per germline, CDR1 LNHNV and CDR2 YYDKDF (reference sequence). V lost 2 bases to trimming and J lost 8 bases, with 4 bases between them. CDR3 amino acids: CATSRQDSPLHF. The CDR3 coding sequence is TGTGCCACCAGCAGACAGGATTCACCCCTCCACTTT.

This clonotype was observed a few times. The chain couples TRBV28 to TRBJ2-2; 9 bases line up with TRBD2. The CDR3 runs 19 residues. V shed 5 bases, J shed 6 bases, and the junction held 19 bases outside the gene matches. Germline V lookup: CDR1 MDHEN, CDR2 SYDVKM. CDR3: CASSPILPSGLARAGELFF. CDR3 DNA: TGTGCCAGCAGTCCAATACTACCATCGGGACTAGCTAGAGCCGGGGAGCTGTTTTTT.

The table lists this clonotype with a few counts. The rearrangement uses TRBV24-1 and TRBJ2-3; 8 bases match TRBD2. The CDR3 length is 15 residues. The ends lost 4 bases at V and 0 bases at J; junction bases unmatched: 2. In germline, CDR1 is KGHDR, CDR2 SFDVKD. The CDR3 loop reads CATSEGGGSTDTQYF. Written as DNA, the CDR3 is TGTGCCACCAGTGAAGGCGGGGGGAGCACAGATACGCAGTATTTT.

This clonotype was counted ten times or more. The J gene is TRBJ2-7, the V gene TRBV20-1; 7 bases align to TRBD1. V shed 6 bases and J 5 bases; nucleotides not matched to a gene: 7. From germline, CDR1 is DFQATT and CDR2 SNEGSKA (reference sequence). The CDR3 has 12 residues. The CDR3 region is CSAPMTGNEQYF. Written as DNA, the CDR3 is TGCAGTGCGCCGATGACAGGGAACGAGCAGTACTTC.

This clonotype was counted a few times. The chain uses TRBV5-1 and TRBJ2-1, with 14 bases aligning to TRBD2. After removal of 4 bases from V and 5 bases from J, the junction contained 5 bases not matched to a gene. This CDR3 has 16 amino acids. CDR1 and CDR2 from the germline V gene are SGHRS and YFSETQ. CDR3 protein: CASSTGTSGGHNEQFF. In DNA form, the CDR3 reads TGCGCCAGCAGCACCGGGACTAGCGGGGGTCACAATGAGCAGTTCTTC.

This clonotype turned up a few times. The V call is TRBV19, the J call TRBJ2-1; no reliable D call. V lost 0 bases and J 3 bases, leaving 6 bases between the germline ends. Germline CDR1 reads LNHDA; CDR2 reads SQIVND (reference sequence). There are 14 residues in the CDR3. The CDR3 sequence: CASSIDSYYNEQFF. Written as DNA, the CDR3 is TGTGCCAGTAGTATAGACAGTTACTACAATGAGCAGTTCTTC. The full variable domain, completed using reference TRBV19 and TRBJ2-1, is DGGITQSPKYLFRKEGQNVTLSCEQNLNHDAMYWYRQDPGQGLRLIYYSQIVNDFQKGDIAEGYSVSREKKESFPLTVTSAQKNPTAFYLCASSIDSYYNEQFFGPGTRLTVL.

In its sample, this clonotype was seen many times. One end of the junction varies from germline; a read error may be responsible. CDR3 loop: CASLGLKTEAFF. DNA for the CDR3: TGTGCCAGCCTGGGATTGAAGACTGAAGCTTTCTTT. The chain joins TRBV12-3 or TRBV12-4 to TRBJ1-1; the D is unclear. The CDR3 consists of 12 residues.

The chain carries TRBV5-1 and TRBJ2-2; possible D gene TRBD1, 5 bases. Germline V gene data show CDR1 as SGHRS and CDR2 as YFSETQ. CDR3 length: 15 residues. Trimming left V 6 bases short and J 5 bases short, with 17 bases between. CDR3 DNA: TGCGCCAGCACCTCCTTAGGGGTTGTAACCGGGGAGCTGTTTTTT. This sequence encodes CASTSLGVVTGELFF.

This clonotype was counted only a few times. This chain links TRBV5-1 with TRBJ2-1, with 11 bases lining up with TRBD2. Looked up from germline, CDR1 is SGHRS and CDR2 is YFSETQ. V gave up 3 bases and J gave up 2 bases; unmatched junction bases: 10. The CDR3 length is 18 residues. The CDR3 coding sequence is TGCGCCAGCAGCTCAAACCCTCTAGCGGGGGGTACCTACAATGAGCAGTTCTTC. Amino acid sequence: CASSSNPLAGGTYNEQFF.

This clonotype was seen more than once but under ten times. The genes are TRBV14 and TRBJ1-6; D is ambiguous. V was pared by 2 bases and J by 9 bases, with 14 bases between. The CDR3 runs to 15 residues. Germline V gene data show CDR1 as SGHDN and CDR2 as FVKESK. This CDR3 is CASSQSIIHFSPLHF. The CDR3 DNA reads as TGTGCCAGCAGCCAATCGATCATCCACTTTTCACCCCTCCACTTT.